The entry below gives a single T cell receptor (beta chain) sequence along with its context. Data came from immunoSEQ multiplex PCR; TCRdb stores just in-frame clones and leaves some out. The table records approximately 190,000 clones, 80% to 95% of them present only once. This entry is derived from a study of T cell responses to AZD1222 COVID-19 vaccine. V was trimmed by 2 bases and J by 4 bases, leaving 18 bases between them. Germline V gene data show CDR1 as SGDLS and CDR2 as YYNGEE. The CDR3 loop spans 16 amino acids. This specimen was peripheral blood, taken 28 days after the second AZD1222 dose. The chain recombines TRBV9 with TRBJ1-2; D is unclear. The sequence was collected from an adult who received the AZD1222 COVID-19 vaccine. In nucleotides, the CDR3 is TGTGCCAGCAGCGTCGGCCCAGTGGGGTCGGTCTATGGCTACACCTTC. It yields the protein CASSVGPVGSVYGYTF.